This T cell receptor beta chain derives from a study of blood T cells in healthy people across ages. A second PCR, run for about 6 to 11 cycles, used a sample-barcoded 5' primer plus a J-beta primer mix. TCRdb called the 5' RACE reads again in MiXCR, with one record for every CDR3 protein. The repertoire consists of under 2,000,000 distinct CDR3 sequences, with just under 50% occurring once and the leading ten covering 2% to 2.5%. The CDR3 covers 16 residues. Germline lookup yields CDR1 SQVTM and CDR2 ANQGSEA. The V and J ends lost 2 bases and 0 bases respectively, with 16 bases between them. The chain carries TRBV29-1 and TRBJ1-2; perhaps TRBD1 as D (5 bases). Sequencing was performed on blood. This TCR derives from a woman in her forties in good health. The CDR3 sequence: CSVEPGGGRANYGYTF. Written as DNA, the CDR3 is TGCAGCGTTGAACCCGGGGGAGGGCGGGCTAACTATGGCTACACCTTC.